The 27 T cell receptor beta chains presented below share a single source sample, sequenced in a study of beta chain features in type 1 diabetes. Which antigens these TCRs recognize remains unknown. Study results and limitations: Moderately but significantly shorter TCRB CDR3s were found in Type 1 diabetes patients in all four CD4+ subsets.

The whole isolated RNA underwent reverse transcription, so sequencing captured expressed TCRB transcripts. The assay was immunoSEQ multiplex PCR, and TCRdb's table has in-frame clones only and misses some. The sample has a few hundred thousand clones; roughly an eighth are singletons. The sequencing input was naive CD4+ T cells from blood. The receptors derive from a man in his thirties or forties with type 1 diabetes.

V usage is TRBV18 and J usage is TRBJ1-1, with 7 bases that match TRBD1. Germline V gene lookup returns CDR1 KGHSH and CDR2 LQKENI. The length of the CDR3 is 13 residues. Trimming at V came to 9 bases and at J to 2 bases, leaving 6 bases not matched to a gene. The CDR3 nucleotides are TGTGCCAGTTCAGGACAGGAAAACACTGAAGCTTTCTTT. This codes for CASSGQENTEAFF.

The chain has TRBV23-1 and TRBJ2-5; D ambiguous. The J call may be mistaken, given a closer DNA end match to TRBJ2-7. TRBV23-1 is identified as an open reading frame with a role that is uncertain. The CDR3 is made up of 10 amino acids. The DNA for the CDR3 is TGCGCCAGCAGGCCTTACGAGCAGTACTTC. It is translated as CASRPYEQYF.

J is TRBJ2-5 and V is TRBV7-2, with D possibly being TRBD2 (7 bases). Germline V CDR1 and CDR2: SGHTA, FQGNSA. This CDR3 has 18 amino acids. The V end lost 5 bases, the J end lost 0 bases, and 22 bases lay between the germline ends. CDR3 in amino acids: CASSPLLSGTPYQETQYF. CDR3 sequence (DNA): TGTGCCAGCAGCCCCCTTCTGAGCGGGACACCGTACCAAGAGACCCAGTACTTC.

This clone has just a few counts. The CDR3 DNA reads as TGTGCCATCAGTGAGTTACAACAGGGAGCGGTGACCCAGTACTTC. It codes for CAISELQQGAVTQYF. The chain employs TRBV10-3 and TRBJ2-5, with D possibly being TRBD1 (6 bases). The CDR3 runs to 15 residues. The V and J ends lost 1 base and 7 bases respectively, with 16 bases between them. Germline V gene lookup returns CDR1 ENHRY and CDR2 SYGVKD.

This clone has just a few counts. The chain links TRBV2 to TRBJ1-1; TRBD1 matches at 8 bases. The length of the CDR3 is 14 residues. Germline CDR1 reads SNHLY; CDR2 reads FYNNEI. In nucleotides, the CDR3 is TGTGCAAACCTTCAGACAGGGGCGAACACTGAAGCTTTCTTT. Translation gives CANLQTGANTEAFF.

This clone came up a few times. Written as DNA, the CDR3 is TGTGCCAGCTCTCGCACGACAGGCTCCTACGAGCAGTACTTC. Amino acid sequence: CASSRTTGSYEQYF. V usage is TRBV18 and J usage is TRBJ2-7, with D perhaps matching TRBD1 (6 bases). Trimming took off 6 bases at V and 0 bases at J, with 12 bases between the two ends. The CDR3 runs to 14 residues. Germline CDR1 and CDR2: KGHSH and LQKENI. Supplemented by reference TRBV18 and TRBJ2-7, the full variable domain reads NAGVMQNPRHLVRRRGQEARLRCSPMKGHSHVYWYRQLPEEGLKFMVYLQKENIIDESGMPKERFSAEFPKEGPSILRIQQVVRGDSAAYFCASSRTTGSYEQYFGPGTRLTVT.

The V gene is TRBV9, the J gene TRBJ2-6; D possibly corresponds to TRBD2 (5 bases). Per the germline V gene, CDR1 is SGDLS and CDR2 is YYNGEE. The CDR3 is made up of 15 amino acids. Trimming pared 0 bases from V and 4 bases from J, leaving 8 bases between. This chain's CDR3 is CASSVVREGANVLTF. For the CDR3, the DNA is TGTGCCAGCAGCGTAGTTCGGGAAGGGGCCAACGTCCTGACTTTC.

CDR3: CASSYRWANEQFF. For the CDR3, the DNA is TGTGCCAGCAGTTACCGTTGGGCCAATGAGCAGTTCTTC. The chain employs TRBV6-5 and TRBJ2-1; no clear D gene. The CDR3 loop spans 13 amino acids. The V and J ends lost 2 bases and 6 bases respectively, with 8 bases between them. Germline assignment: CDR1 MNHEY and CDR2 SVGAGI.

A few counts support this clone. The chain carries TRBV7-2 and TRBJ2-1; the match to TRBD1 covers 7 bases. Germline assignment: CDR1 SGHTA and CDR2 FQGNSA. Trimming took 5 bases from V and 7 from J; bases not matched to a gene: 11. The CDR3 runs to 15 residues. CDR3 sequence: CASSPDRDLLNEQFF. The CDR3 region has the DNA TGTGCCAGCAGCCCTGACAGGGATCTCTTGAATGAGCAGTTCTTC.

The chain combines TRBV9 with TRBJ2-1; the D is unclear. V lost 1 base and J lost 5, with 7 bases in between. Germline assignment: CDR1 SGDLS and CDR2 YYNGEE. This CDR3 region has 13 residues. The CDR3 nucleotides read TGTGCCAGCAGCGTATTCAGCGACAATGAGCAGTTCTTC. Its translation is CASSVFSDNEQFF.

The rearrangement uses TRBV5-1 and TRBJ2-5; the D gene is possibly TRBD2 (7 bases). Germline V CDR1 and CDR2: SGHRS, YFSETQ. CDR3 length: 15 residues. Trimming removed 3 bases at V and 1 base at J, with 13 bases between. This chain's CDR3 is CASSSGGSIQETQYF. The CDR3 DNA reads as TGCGCCAGCAGCTCGGGGGGCAGTATCCAAGAGACCCAGTACTTC.

This clone showed up just a few times. The gene calls are TRBV28 and TRBJ2-1, with 9 bases that match TRBD2. V lost 2 bases, J lost 3 bases, and 8 bases stayed unmatched. Germline CDR1 reads MDHEN; CDR2 reads SYDVKM. The CDR3 is made up of 17 amino acids. The CDR3 sequence is CASSLSSAGGHYNEQFF. CDR3 DNA: TGTGCCAGCAGTTTAAGCTCTGCGGGAGGGCACTACAATGAGCAGTTCTTC.

The V gene is TRBV4-2, the J gene TRBJ2-7; D is unclear. With 0 bases removed from V and 2 bases from J, the gap between germline ends came to 8 bases. Per the germline V gene, CDR1 is LGHNA and CDR2 is YNFKEQ. The CDR3 runs to 14 residues. CDR3 residues: CASSQEALAYEQYF. The CDR3 DNA is TGTGCCAGCAGCCAAGAAGCCCTAGCCTACGAGCAGTACTTC.

This clone has only a few counts. The CDR3 DNA is TGTGCCTGCCAACGACAGGGCCACGAGCAGTACTTC. It translates to CACQRQGHEQYF. The J gene is TRBJ2-7, the V gene TRBV30; 7 bases are shared with TRBD1. With V trimmed by 6 bases and J by 5 bases, 7 bases remained unmatched. Per germline, CDR1 GTSNPN and CDR2 SVGIG (reference sequence). The CDR3 is made up of 12 amino acids.

The J gene is TRBJ2-1, the V gene TRBV5-4, with TRBD1 matching 8 bases. CDR1 SGHNT and CDR2 YYREEE come from the germline V gene (reference sequence). The length of the CDR3 is 14 residues. V gave up 2 bases and J gave up 8 bases; unmatched junction bases: 6. In DNA, the CDR3 is TGTGCCAGCAGCTTCCGTACAGGGGGGCATGAGCAGTTCTTC. Amino acids: CASSFRTGGHEQFF.

This clone has more than one count but fewer than ten. This chain connects TRBV9 to TRBJ2-1, with TRBD2 identical over 11 bases. The CDR3 runs 17 residues. CDR1 is SGDLS and CDR2 is YYNGEE in the germline V gene. V shed 4 bases and J 0 bases; nucleotides not matched to a gene: 6. CDR3 protein: CASSTGTSGSSYNEQFF. The CDR3 DNA is TGTGCCAGCAGCACCGGGACTAGCGGTAGCTCCTACAATGAGCAGTTCTTC.

This clone was seen only a few times. This sequence joins TRBV7-2 and TRBJ2-7; D not certain. V lost 3 bases to trimming and J lost 3 bases, with 9 bases between them. The CDR3 is made up of 13 amino acids. Germline V gene data show CDR1 as SGHTA and CDR2 as FQGNSA. The CDR3 loop is CASSFSSDYEQYF. The CDR3 DNA reads as TGTGCCAGCAGCTTCTCTTCAGACTACGAGCAGTACTTC. The full variable domain, with the rest looked up from reference TRBV7-2 and TRBJ2-7, is GAGVSQSPSNKVTEKGKDVELRCDPISGHTALYWYRQSLGQGLEFLIYFQGNSAPDKSGLPSDRFSAERTGGSVSTLTIQRTQQEDSAVYLCASSFSSDYEQYFGPGTRLTVT.

There are a few counts of this clone. The rearrangement joins TRBV5-4 to TRBJ2-7, with TRBD2 matching over 14 bases. The V segment lost 4 bases and the J segment 7 bases; nucleotides outside the gene matches: 7. This CDR3 has 15 residues. Germline values: CDR1 SGHNT, CDR2 YYREEE (reference sequence). In DNA form, the CDR3 reads TGTGCCAGCAGCCGGGGACTAGCGGGAGTGTTTGAGCAGTACTTC. Its protein is CASSRGLAGVFEQYF.

On this clone: The sample has other DNA sequences that encode this CDR3 too. The genes are TRBV5-4 and TRBJ2-5; the match to TRBD1 covers 9 bases. CDR1 and CDR2 (germline): SGHNT, YYREEE (reference sequence). CDR3 length: 14 amino acids. Losses at the gene ends were 0 bases for V and 4 bases for J; bases not matched to a gene: 1. The CDR3 loop is CASSLGQGGETQYF. The CDR3 DNA sequence: TGTGCCAGCAGCTTGGGACAGGGGGGAGAGACCCAGTACTTC. The full variable domain, rest sourced from reference TRBV5-4 and TRBJ2-5, is ETGVTQSPTHLIKTRGQQVTLRCSSQSGHNTVSWYQQALGQGPQFIFQYYREEENGRGNFPPRFSGLQFPNYSSELNVNALELDDSALYLCASSLGQGGETQYFGPGTRLLVL.

The chain combines TRBV7-2 with TRBJ1-3; 8 nucleotides agree with TRBD1. V lost 5 bases, J lost 3 bases, and 15 bases stayed unmatched. Germline V CDR1 and CDR2: SGHTA, FQGNSA. The CDR3 consists of 18 residues. CDR3: CASSPGQGSTFRGNTIYF. The CDR3 DNA reads as TGTGCCAGCAGCCCCGGACAGGGCTCTACCTTTCGTGGAAACACCATATATTTT. The complete variable domain, with remaining parts taken from reference TRBV7-2 and TRBJ1-3, reads GAGVSQSPSNKVTEKGKDVELRCDPISGHTALYWYRQSLGQGLEFLIYFQGNSAPDKSGLPSDRFSAERTGGSVSTLTIQRTQQEDSAVYLCASSPGQGSTFRGNTIYFGEGSWLTVV.

This clone has just a few counts. The chain carries TRBV5-6 and TRBJ1-2, with 7 bases matching TRBD1. Germline V gene sequence: CDR1 SGHDT, CDR2 YYEEEE. The CDR3 has 12 amino acids. The junction had 1 base not matched to a gene; V was cut back by 2 bases and J by 6 bases. CDR3 DNA sequence: TGTGCCAGCAGCTTACAGGGGAATGGCTACACCTTC. It specifies CASSLQGNGYTF.

The chain carries TRBV7-9 and TRBJ1-5, with D hard to call. CDR1 and CDR2 from the germline V gene are SEHNR and FQNEAQ (reference sequence). This CDR3 is built from 14 residues. Trimming took off 3 bases at V and 2 bases at J, with 8 bases between the two ends. CDR3 in DNA: TGTGCCAGCAGCTTTGAAACAGGCAATCAGCCCCAGCATTTT. Translation gives CASSFETGNQPQHF.

This clone has more than one count but fewer than ten. The V call is TRBV5-4, the J call TRBJ2-5; D perhaps matches TRBD2 (5 bases). In germline, CDR1 is SGHNT, CDR2 YYREEE (reference sequence). The V and J ends lost 0 bases and 0 bases respectively, with 6 bases between them. This CDR3 has 14 amino acids. CDR3 protein: CASSLVTNQETQYF. DNA of the CDR3: TGTGCCAGCAGCTTGGTGACTAACCAAGAGACCCAGTACTTC.

On this clone: Other DNA variants within this sample encode the same CDR3. The J gene is TRBJ1-4, the V gene TRBV5-1; perhaps TRBD1 as D (5 bases). Looked up from germline, CDR1 is SGHRS and CDR2 is YFSETQ. CDR3 size: 14 residues. Trimming removed 1 base at V and 1 base at J, with 5 bases between. CDR3: CASSLQGTNEKLFF. The DNA of the CDR3 is TGCGCCAGCAGCTTGCAGGGAACTAATGAAAAACTGTTTTTT.

This clone occurred a few times. This rearrangement joins TRBV27 to TRBJ1-5; TRBD1 might be the D (5 bases). V was cut by 3 bases and J by 6 bases, with 9 bases left in between. Looked up from germline, CDR1 is MNHEY and CDR2 is SMNVEV (reference sequence). The CDR3 runs 13 residues. CDR3 nucleotides: TGTGCCAGCAGTTTCGGGGGTTCTCAGCCCCAGCATTTT. This gives the protein CASSFGGSQPQHF.

This chain connects TRBV7-2 to TRBJ2-7; 8 bases are a match to TRBD1. The CDR3 extends over 14 amino acids. The ends lost 1 base at V and 4 bases at J; junction bases unmatched: 3. Germline V gives CDR1 SGHTA, CDR2 FQGNSA. The CDR3 protein is CASSLVWTGYEQYF. CDR3 nucleotide sequence: TGTGCCAGCAGCTTAGTGTGGACAGGGTACGAGCAGTACTTC.

This clone was counted a few times. The chain employs TRBV29-1 and TRBJ1-2; tentative D call: TRBD1 (6 bases). The CDR3 covers 12 residues. Germline CDR1 is SQVTM and CDR2 is ANQGSEA. V was trimmed by 3 bases and J by 4 bases, leaving 9 bases between them. The CDR3 DNA reads TGCAGCGTTGAGGGGGCTTCCTATGGCTACACCTTC. Protein: CSVEGASYGYTF.